Shown below are 14 T cell receptor beta chains from a single sample sequenced in a study of CD8 T cells in Susac syndrome. RNA was extracted with the RNeasy kit, and a quantity of 0.5 to 1 ug was reverse transcribed using random hexamers. One entry per CDR3 protein, called by TCRdb with MiXCR from the immunoSEQ multiplex PCR reads. The profile shows around 200,000 distinct CDR3 sequences, 85% to 95% of them singletons. Sequenced sample: CD4+ T cells from PBMCs. These receptors were obtained from a human donor in good health.

J is TRBJ1-1 and V is TRBV3-1; possible D gene TRBD1, 6 bases. The V gene's germline CDR1 is LGHDT and CDR2 YNNKEL (reference sequence). The CDR3 length is 13 residues. V lost 0 bases and J 6 bases, leaving 8 bases between the germline ends. CDR3 nucleotides: TGTGCCAGCAGCCAAGAACCAGGGGCTGAAGCTTTCTTT. Its translation: CASSQEPGAEAFF.

This clonotype was counted once. The chain combines TRBV29-1 with TRBJ2-3; TRBD2 matches 8 bases. J was trimmed by 1 base and V by 5 bases; bases with no gene match: 5. In germline, CDR1 is SQVTM, CDR2 ANQGSEA. This CDR3 region has 14 residues. As DNA, the CDR3 is TGCAGCGTTAAAGCGGGGGACGGCACAGATACGCAGTATTTT. It is translated as CSVKAGDGTDTQYF.

The chain recombines TRBV7-2 with TRBJ2-1; D perhaps matches TRBD2 (5 bases). The CDR3 is 13 residues long. CDR1 and CDR2 from the germline V gene are SGHTA and FQGNSA. V lost 3 bases and J 8 bases, leaving 11 bases between the germline ends. For the CDR3, the DNA is TGTGCCAGCAGCTTCGCGAGGGATTATGAGCAGTTCTTC. Translated, it gives CASSFARDYEQFF.

The chain links TRBV7-9 to TRBJ1-5; perhaps TRBD1 as D (5 bases). Trimming pared 3 bases from V and 7 bases from J, leaving 7 bases between. There are 12 residues in the CDR3. Per germline, CDR1 SEHNR and CDR2 FQNEAQ (reference sequence). CDR3 loop: CASSLGEQPQHF. The DNA for the CDR3 is TGTGCCAGCAGCTTGGGGGAGCAGCCCCAGCATTTT.

This clonotype was counted a few times. This chain joins TRBV29-1 and TRBJ2-7; D perhaps matches TRBD1 (5 bases). The CDR3 consists of 13 residues. From germline, CDR1 is SQVTM and CDR2 ANQGSEA. V was clipped by 0 bases and J by 6 bases, with 12 bases between them. CDR3 amino acids: CSVEEPGLVEQYF. DNA for the CDR3: TGCAGCGTTGAAGAACCAGGGCTCGTCGAGCAGTACTTC.

The J gene is TRBJ2-5, the V gene TRBV27; D is unclear. The CDR3 covers 12 residues. V was cut by 4 bases and J by 5 bases, with 8 bases left in between. Germline V gives CDR1 MNHEY, CDR2 SMNVEV (reference sequence). The CDR3 region has the DNA TGTGCCAGCAGTTCCAGCTGGGAGACCCAGTACTTC. Translating gives CASSSSWETQYF.

V and J are TRBV27 and TRBJ1-4, with D maybe TRBD1 (5 bases). The CDR3 has 16 residues. Germline CDR1 is MNHEY and CDR2 is SMNVEV (reference sequence). V was shortened by 5 bases and J by 2 bases, with 15 bases between the two germline ends. Here the CDR3 reads CASSREPTVTNEKLFF. The CDR3 coding sequence is TGTGCCAGCAGTAGAGAACCGACAGTTACTAATGAAAAACTGTTTTTT.

V is TRBV25-1 and J is TRBJ2-5; TRBD1 is a possible D gene (5 bases). Germline values: CDR1 MGHDK, CDR2 SYGVNS. This CDR3 comprises 13 residues. With 7 bases removed from V and 5 bases from J, the gap between germline ends came to 14 bases. The CDR3 reads CASKVAGYETQYF. In DNA form, the CDR3 reads TGTGCCAGCAAGGTGGCAGGGTATGAGACCCAGTACTTC.

V and J are TRBV7-9 and TRBJ2-7; D unclear. The CDR3 loop spans 14 amino acids. Between the trimmed V and J ends, which lost 0 bases and 3 bases, there was a span of 9 bases. Germline V gene data show CDR1 as SEHNR and CDR2 as FQNEAQ (reference sequence). CDR3 in DNA: TGTGCCAGCAGCTTAGCTTTGTCAGGCTACGAGCAGTACTTC. Translated: CASSLALSGYEQYF.

The chain carries TRBV12-3 or TRBV12-4 and TRBJ2-5, with 8 bases lining up with TRBD2. Trimming cost V 7 bases and J 5 bases; bases outside gene matches: 12. The CDR3 is 15 amino acids. CDR3 amino acids: CASTPIAGSGETQYF. CDR3 sequence (DNA): TGTGCCAGCACCCCGATAGCGGGATCAGGCGAGACCCAGTACTTC.

The chain carries TRBV19 and TRBJ2-7; TRBD1 matches 7 bases. V shed 10 bases, J shed 1 base, and the junction held 10 bases outside the gene matches. The length of the CDR3 is 14 residues. Germline V lookup: CDR1 LNHDA, CDR2 SQIVND (reference sequence). The CDR3 protein is CATARTGDSYEQYF. As DNA, the CDR3 is TGTGCCACCGCACGGACAGGCGATTCCTACGAGCAGTACTTC.

This sequence joins TRBV29-1 and TRBJ2-1; D is unclear. CDR1 and CDR2 (germline): SQVTM, ANQGSEA. V lost 6 bases to trimming and J lost 6 bases, with 12 bases between them. The CDR3 runs 12 residues. CDR3 bases: TGCAGCGTAACCGGACGCAGCAATGAGCAGTTCTTC. Its protein is CSVTGRSNEQFF.

The chain has TRBV7-2 and TRBJ2-5; 7 nucleotides agree with TRBD2. The trim removed 2 bases at V and 5 bases at J, leaving 8 bases unmatched. Germline assignment: CDR1 SGHTA and CDR2 FQGNSA. CDR3 size: 15 residues. As DNA, the CDR3 is TGTGCCAGCAGCTTACGGCTAGCGGTGAGGGAGACCCAGTACTTC. Amino acids: CASSLRLAVRETQYF.

This chain joins TRBV20-1 and TRBJ2-3, with 7 bases aligning to TRBD1. Germline CDR1 and CDR2: DFQATT and SNEGSKA (reference sequence). The junction had 8 bases not matched to a gene; V was cut back by 0 bases and J by 5 bases. This CDR3 has 15 residues. CDR3 DNA sequence: TGCAGTGCTAGAGATCGGGCAGGGGGATTAGATACGCAGTATTTT. This gives the protein CSARDRAGGLDTQYF.